These 24 T cell receptor beta chains share one sample of origin, sequenced in a study of blood T cell repertoires in COVID-19. Measured with immunoSEQ multiplex PCR; TCRdb has only the in-frame clones, and not every one. The sample yields 87,000 or so clones, around 87% seen once. The sequenced material came from peripheral blood. The receptor set was obtained from a man aged 35-49 years with acute or convalescent COVID-19.

The V and J genes are TRBV9 and TRBJ1-4, with 7 bases lining up with TRBD1. Germline CDR1 is SGDLS and CDR2 is YYNGEE. The CDR3 totals 15 residues. The V segment lost 4 bases and the J segment 8 bases; nucleotides outside the gene matches: 11. The CDR3 bases are TGTGCCAGCAGCTCCCCACAGGGACAGAGGGAAAAACTGTTTTTT. Translated, it gives CASSSPQGQREKLFF.

The V gene is TRBV7-2, the J gene TRBJ2-5, with 12 bases fitting TRBD2. Losses at the gene ends were 2 bases for V and 5 bases for J; bases not matched to a gene: 6. This CDR3 region has 16 residues. Germline CDR1 is SGHTA and CDR2 is FQGNSA. The CDR3 bases are TGTGCCAGCAGCTTAAGGCTAGCGGGGGGGCGGGAGACCCAGTACTTC. It translates to CASSLRLAGGRETQYF. The variable domain in full, with the rest retrieved from reference TRBV7-2 and TRBJ2-5, is GAGVSQSPSNKVTEKGKDVELRCDPISGHTALYWYRQSLGQGLEFLIYFQGNSAPDKSGLPSDRFSAERTGGSVSTLTIQRTQQEDSAVYLCASSLRLAGGRETQYFGPGTRLLVL.

The J gene is TRBJ2-1, the V gene TRBV6-1; D is uncertain. CDR1 is MNHNS, CDR2 SASEGT, per germline. This CDR3 has 15 residues. V lost 2 bases and J lost 0, with 8 bases in between. The CDR3 DNA sequence: TGTGCCAGCAGTGAAAGCTTAAGCTCCTACAATGAGCAGTTCTTC. Encoded protein: CASSESLSSYNEQFF.

The chain couples TRBV6-5 to TRBJ1-1; a weak D match, TRBD1 (5 bases). The CDR3 loop spans 13 amino acids. Trimming pared 8 bases from V and 4 bases from J, leaving 14 bases between. Germline V CDR1 and CDR2: MNHEY, SVGAGI. The CDR3 nucleotides read TGTGCCAGCGCACAGGTCCCTACCACTGAAGCTTTCTTT. Residues: CASAQVPTTEAFF.

This chain links TRBV6-5 with TRBJ1-2, with 9 bases aligning to TRBD1. The CDR3 extends over 12 amino acids. With 8 bases clipped from V and 7 bases from J, the junction kept 5 bases outside the gene matches. Germline-derived CDR1 and CDR2 are MNHEY and SVGAGI. In nucleotides, the CDR3 is TGTGCCAGCCGGACAGGGGCCGTTGGCTACACCTTC. Translated, it gives CASRTGAVGYTF.

The chain joins TRBV6-2 or TRBV6-3 to TRBJ2-5; 7 bases map to TRBD2. Unmatched junction bases numbered 12, after V lost 6 bases and J lost 5 bases. The CDR3 extends over 15 amino acids. From germline, CDR1 is MNHEY and CDR2 SVGEGT. CDR3 in amino acids: CASSRPQGGSETQYF. In DNA, the CDR3 is TGTGCCAGCAGCCGACCTCAGGGAGGGTCGGAGACCCAGTACTTC.

V gene TRBV12-3 or TRBV12-4 combines with J gene TRBJ2-1; the D is unclear. The V end was cut by 3 bases, the J end by 8 bases, with 5 bases between. The CDR3 length is 11 residues. For the CDR3, the DNA is TGTGCCAGCAGTTTTCGGGATGAGCAGTTCTTC. Protein product: CASSFRDEQFF.

V and J are TRBV12-5 and TRBJ2-2; 9 bases line up with TRBD2. Germline-derived CDR1 and CDR2 are LGHNT and FRNRAP. The ends lost 4 bases at V and 5 bases at J; junction bases unmatched: 5. This CDR3 has 15 amino acids. The CDR3 protein is CASGSPREGTGELFF. CDR3 DNA: TGTGCTAGTGGTTCCCCGCGGGAGGGGACCGGGGAGCTGTTTTTT.

This rearrangement joins TRBV9 to TRBJ1-4, with 7 bases that match TRBD1. CDR1 and CDR2 from the germline V gene are SGDLS and YYNGEE. The V gene end was trimmed by 4 bases and the J gene end by 0 bases; junction bases not matched to a gene: 3. This CDR3 contains 15 residues. Written as DNA, the CDR3 is TGTGCCAGCAGCAAACAGGGGACAACTAATGAAAAACTGTTTTTT. This encodes CASSKQGTTNEKLFF. Combining the CDR3 with reference TRBV9 and TRBJ1-4 gives the whole variable domain DSGVTQTPKHLITATGQRVTLRCSPRSGDLSVYWYQQSLDQGLQFLIQYYNGEERAKGNILERFSAQQFPDLHSELNLSSLELGDSALYFCASSKQGTTNEKLFFGSGTQLSVL.

This chain joins TRBV5-1 and TRBJ2-2, with D possibly being TRBD1 (5 bases). V lost 0 bases to trimming and J lost 4 bases, with 13 bases between them. CDR1 and CDR2 (germline): SGHRS, YFSETQ. This CDR3 has 16 residues. CDR3 protein: CASSLARGGATGELFF. The CDR3 DNA is TGCGCCAGCAGCTTGGCTAGGGGTGGTGCCACCGGGGAGCTGTTTTTT.

The J gene is TRBJ2-1, the V gene TRBV20-1, with D perhaps TRBD1 (6 bases). CDR1 and CDR2 from the germline V gene are DFQATT and SNEGSKA (reference sequence). V gave up 6 bases and J gave up 7 bases, with 10 bases separating them. This CDR3 contains 11 residues. DNA for the CDR3: TGCAGTGCCCAGGGGATGAATGAGCAGTTCTTC. Translated: CSAQGMNEQFF.

This chain connects TRBV6-5 to TRBJ2-1; 7 bases are a match to TRBD1. The CDR3 is made up of 14 amino acids. Germline V gene sequence: CDR1 MNHEY, CDR2 SVGAGI. V lost 5 bases to trimming and J lost 4 bases; unmatched junction nucleotides: 5. The CDR3 sequence: CASSPGTEYNEQFF. The CDR3 DNA sequence: TGTGCCAGCAGTCCTGGGACAGAGTACAATGAGCAGTTCTTC.

This clone was counted between two and nine times. The rearrangement uses TRBV27 and TRBJ1-6, with 8 positions matching TRBD1. From germline, CDR1 is MNHEY and CDR2 SMNVEV (reference sequence). The CDR3 is 17 amino acids. After removal of 5 bases from V and 4 bases from J, the junction contained 10 bases not matched to a gene. The CDR3 sequence: CASSDFRGPGYNSPLHF. CDR3 DNA: TGTGCCAGCAGTGATTTCAGGGGGCCGGGTTATAATTCACCCCTCCACTTT.

The V gene is TRBV4-2, the J gene TRBJ2-7, with TRBD2 identical over 9 bases. From germline, CDR1 is LGHNA and CDR2 YNFKEQ. This CDR3 region has 16 residues. V dropped 0 bases and J dropped 7; count of bases not matched to a gene: 10. Written as DNA, the CDR3 is TGTGCCAGCAGCCAAGATGGCTTAGCGGGAGTGCGGGAGCAGTACTTC. This gives the protein CASSQDGLAGVREQYF.

This CDR3 is CSAGSGQMNTEAFF. The CDR3 nucleotides read TGCAGCGCAGGGTCAGGACAGATGAACACTGAAGCTTTCTTT. The chain has TRBV29-1 and TRBJ1-1; possible D gene TRBD1, 6 bases. The germline V gene encodes CDR1 SQVTM and CDR2 ANQGSEA. This CDR3 has 14 residues. Trimming cost V 7 bases and J 0 bases, with 15 bases left between them.

As to this clone: The sample contains more than one DNA sequence encoding this CDR3. This chain joins TRBV19 and TRBJ2-5, with 7 bases identical to TRBD1. J gave up 4 bases and V 5 bases, and 10 bases lay outside the gene matches. The CDR3 is made up of 15 amino acids. Germline CDR1 and CDR2: LNHDA and SQIVND (reference sequence). The CDR3 DNA reads TGTGCCAGTAGTCCGAGACAGGGTGCAGGAGAGACCCAGTACTTC. Translating gives CASSPRQGAGETQYF.

The chain recombines TRBV7-2 with TRBJ1-2; D remains unclear. Germline V gene sequence: CDR1 SGHTA, CDR2 FQGNSA. The V and J ends lost 3 bases and 5 bases respectively, with 16 bases between them. The CDR3 covers 15 residues. The CDR3 DNA is TGTGCCAGCAGCTTGCGATCACCCAGACTATATGGCTACACCTTC. Its translation: CASSLRSPRLYGYTF. The variable domain in full, completed from reference TRBV7-2 and TRBJ1-2, reads GAGVSQSPSNKVTEKGKDVELRCDPISGHTALYWYRQSLGQGLEFLIYFQGNSAPDKSGLPSDRFSAERTGGSVSTLTIQRTQQEDSAVYLCASSLRSPRLYGYTFGSGTRLTVV.

V and J are TRBV30 and TRBJ1-5, with 7 bases identical to TRBD1. After removal of 7 bases from V and 5 bases from J, the junction contained 8 bases not matched to a gene. In germline, CDR1 is GTSNPN, CDR2 SVGIG (reference sequence). This CDR3 region has 13 residues. The CDR3 bases are TGTGCCTCCCGTACAGGGGAGGATCAGCCCCAGCATTTT. Protein product: CASRTGEDQPQHF.

The CDR3 DNA follows: TGTGCCAGCAGCGGGGACAGGAGGGATGGCTACACCTTC. It specifies CASSGDRRDGYTF. The rearrangement links TRBV9 to TRBJ1-2; TRBD1 aligns across 8 bases. This CDR3 is 13 amino acids long. Per the germline V gene, CDR1 is SGDLS and CDR2 is YYNGEE. The ends lost 3 bases at V and 6 bases at J; junction bases unmatched: 4.

V is TRBV13 and J is TRBJ2-7, with D hard to call. V was cut by 5 bases and J by 2 bases, with 13 bases left in between. From germline, CDR1 is PRHDT and CDR2 FYEKMQ (reference sequence). This CDR3 region has 14 residues. This chain's CDR3 is CASSPLGGPYEQYF. CDR3 bases: TGTGCCAGCAGCCCCCTCGGCGGTCCCTACGAGCAGTACTTC.

The gene calls are TRBV19 and TRBJ1-4, with 11 bases fitting TRBD1. The CDR3 consists of 16 residues. From germline, CDR1 is LNHDA and CDR2 SQIVND (reference sequence). Trimming took 7 bases from V and 7 from J; bases not matched to a gene: 11. The CDR3 DNA is TGTGCCAGTACCCCAGTCCGGACAGGGGGCGGTGAAAAACTGTTTTTT. Translation: CASTPVRTGGGEKLFF.

The V call is TRBV10-3, the J call TRBJ2-2; 7 positions match TRBD1. Germline V gene sequence: CDR1 ENHRY, CDR2 SYGVKD. The CDR3 runs to 16 residues. V lost 4 bases to trimming and J lost 5 bases; unmatched junction nucleotides: 10. CDR3 in DNA: TGTGCCATCAGTGCTGTAGGACAGGTCGGAACCGGGGAGCTGTTTTTT. This gives the protein CAISAVGQVGTGELFF.

The chain links TRBV5-4 to TRBJ2-5; TRBD1 might be the D (7 bases). The CDR3 contains 15 residues. V shed 7 bases and J shed 2 bases, with 18 bases lying between them. CDR1 is SGHNT, CDR2 YYREEE, per germline (reference sequence). The CDR3 reads CASHRRDSGQETQYF. CDR3 nucleotides: TGTGCCAGCCATAGACGGGACAGCGGGCAAGAGACCCAGTACTTC.

The chain carries TRBV2 and TRBJ2-2; 15 nucleotides line up with TRBD2. Germline V lookup: CDR1 SNHLY, CDR2 FYNNEI. The ends lost 6 bases at V and 6 bases at J; junction bases unmatched: 20. The CDR3 consists of 21 residues. The CDR3 loop reads CASRPNSPGTSGGPKAGELFF. The CDR3 DNA reads as TGTGCCAGCAGACCAAACAGTCCCGGGACTAGCGGGGGGCCCAAGGCCGGGGAGCTGTTTTTT.